What follows is one TCR beta chain and its context. The CDR3 has 11 amino acids. Germline V lookup: CDR1 DFQATT, CDR2 SNEGSKA (reference sequence). Trimming pared 5 bases from V and 0 bases from J, leaving 4 bases between. This sample stems from a study of cytomegalovirus exposure and HLA in healthy donors. At the level of the study: Assignment to the Caucasian-associated ancestry cluster applied to around 82% of the approximately 400 genotyped donors.

In the PCR, 60 Vbeta and 13 Jbeta primers were used. The data were produced by immunoSEQ multiplex PCR, yet TCRdb's version contains in-frame clones alone and is incomplete. Of roughly 130,000 clones in the sample, more than 60% are singletons; the top ten hold about 8.3%. The chain carries TRBV20-1 and TRBJ2-5; no firm D call. Sequenced: PBMCs. The receptor was isolated from a woman between 40 and 55 years old in good health and CMV-seropositive. CDR3 DNA sequence: TGCAGTGCTTGGCACCAAGAGACCCAGTACTTC. This translates into CSAWHQETQYF.